This T cell receptor beta chain was captured in a study of beta chain features in type 1 diabetes. Study findings and constraints: The similarity of naive, central memory and Treg TCRB repertoires appeared greater among patients than among healthy donors.

Trimming removed 3 bases at V and 7 bases at J, with 16 bases between. The CDR3 extends over 13 amino acids. Germline CDR1 reads GTSNPN; CDR2 reads SVGIG (reference sequence). This clone was counted only a few times. Its antigen is currently unknown. All of the sorted populations showed purity greater than 95%. All of the isolated RNA was reverse transcribed, so expressed TCRB transcripts were sequenced. Sequenced by immunoSEQ multiplex PCR; TCRdb stores in-frame clones only, minus some. The repertoire consists of some 410,000 clones, with 14% occurring once and the leading ten covering 0.035% to 0.04%.

The chain is built from TRBV30 and TRBJ2-7; maybe TRBD1 (6 bases). Material for sequencing was naive CD4+ T cells from blood. This sequence originates from a man younger than 45 in good health. The CDR3 DNA follows: TGTGCCTGGAGGACACAGGGTGATGGGGAGCAGTACGTC. It translates to CAWRTQGDGEQYV.